The clone carrying this T cell receptor beta chain was recorded a few times. Antigen specificity is unknown. The investigators reverse transcribed all of the isolated RNA, so they sequenced expressed TCRB transcripts. Profiled with immunoSEQ multiplex PCR; TCRdb holds only in-frame clones, not every one. The sample has 200,000 to 300,000 clones; approximately 15% are singletons. The data stem from a study of beta chain features in type 1 diabetes. As for the study in general: Cell yields, gender and age were similar in healthy donors and patients. Study conclusions and caveats: PCR may have favored shorter templates equally in patients and controls. There was a moderate but significant shortening of TCRB CDR3s in all four CD4+ subsets of Type 1 diabetes patients. Patients with type 1 diabetes showed fewer VDJ junction insertions and more deletions.

Staining for CD45RO/CCR7/CD25/CD127/CD95/CD27 allowed sorting of CD4+ naive, central memory, regulatory and stem cell-like memory cells. CDR1 LNHDA and CDR2 SQIVND come from the germline V gene (reference sequence). The V and J ends lost 8 bases and 9 bases, in that order; junction bases with no gene match: 6. The CDR3 length is 13 residues. The gene calls are TRBV19 and TRBJ1-6; the match to TRBD1 covers 8 bases. Input material: naive CD4+ T cells from blood. This receptor was identified in a man aged 30-40 years with type 1 diabetes. The CDR3 nucleotides are TGTGCCAGTCTCGGACAGGGAATTTCACCCCTCCACTTT. Translation: CASLGQGISPLHF.